A single sample gave rise to the 30 T cell receptor beta chains below, sequenced in a study of memory CD4+ T cells and cytomegalovirus serostatus. Single viable CD3+CD4+CD8-CD45RO+ cells were sorted as the memory CD4+ T cells. The repertoire was sequenced with immunoSEQ multiplex PCR; TCRdb's copy has only in-frame clones and lacks some. Among tens of thousands of clones listed, under 90% were seen once. Input material: memory CD4+ T cells from blood. All receptors derive from an adult in good health and CMV-seronegative. Some clones in this sample may be carry-over from other donors' samples.

This clone was detected only once. V is TRBV6-5 and J is TRBJ2-3; 8 bases match TRBD1. Per the germline V gene, CDR1 is MNHEY and CDR2 is SVGAGI. This CDR3 is built from 14 residues. The V segment lost 8 bases and the J segment 4 bases; nucleotides outside the gene matches: 8. CDR3 in amino acids: CASGDRGPADTQYF. The CDR3, as DNA: TGTGCCAGCGGAGACAGGGGTCCCGCAGATACGCAGTATTTT.

The chain couples TRBV5-4 to TRBJ2-2; the match to TRBD2 covers 10 bases. CDR1 and CDR2 (germline): SGHNT, YYREEE (reference sequence). This CDR3 region has 17 residues. V was clipped by 2 bases and J by 8 bases; unmatched bases: 12. CDR3 sequence reads: CASSFASGRVGRGELFF. The CDR3 DNA reads TGTGCCAGCAGCTTTGCTAGCGGGAGAGTAGGAAGGGGGGAGCTGTTTTTT.

This clone was found a few times. The DNA of the CDR3 is TGTGCCAGCAGCCGGACAGGGGGCGCGAACACTGAAGCTTTCTTT. This gives the protein CASSRTGGANTEAFF. The chain employs TRBV7-9 and TRBJ1-1; TRBD1 aligns across 11 bases. Germline V lookup: CDR1 SEHNR, CDR2 FQNEAQ (reference sequence). The CDR3 runs to 15 residues. V lost 5 bases to trimming and J lost 1 base; unmatched junction nucleotides: 3. Full variable domain (rest looked up from reference TRBV7-9 and TRBJ1-1): DTGVSQNPRHKITKRGQNVTFRCDPISEHNRLYWYRQTLGQGPEFLTYFQNEAQLEKSRLLSDRFSAERPKGSFSTLEIQRTEQGDSAMYLCASSRTGGANTEAFFGQGTRLTVV.

With respect to this clone: Other DNA sequences of this sample code for an identical CDR3. The chain has TRBV6-5 and TRBJ1-2; 11 bases line up with TRBD1. Germline assignment: CDR1 MNHEY and CDR2 SVGAGI. The CDR3 consists of 16 residues. Trimming at V came to 0 bases and at J to 4 bases, leaving 4 bases not matched to a gene. CDR3 sequence (DNA): TGTGCCAGCAGTTACTCTCGGACAGGGGGCGGCTATGGCTACACCTTC. Translating gives CASSYSRTGGGYGYTF.

The chain recombines TRBV5-4 with TRBJ1-2, with 10 bases that match TRBD1. This CDR3 comprises 14 residues. Germline V gene lookup returns CDR1 SGHNT and CDR2 YYREEE (reference sequence). Trimming took 6 bases from V and 7 from J; bases not matched to a gene: 9. CDR3 coding DNA: TGTGCCAGCATCAGACAGGGGGCAGTGTCTGGCTACACCTTC. It specifies CASIRQGAVSGYTF.

The chain links TRBV6-5 to TRBJ2-1; D may be TRBD1 (5 bases). Germline assignment: CDR1 MNHEY and CDR2 SVGAGI. This CDR3 is built from 15 residues. With 6 bases removed from V and 0 bases from J, the gap between germline ends came to 12 bases. CDR3 region: CASSLLGLSYNEQFF. CDR3 DNA sequence: TGTGCCAGCAGCCTCCTGGGGCTCTCCTACAATGAGCAGTTCTTC.

J is TRBJ2-7 and V is TRBV10-3; the match to TRBD2 covers 7 bases. CDR3 length equals 14 residues. Germline V gene lookup returns CDR1 ENHRY and CDR2 SYGVKD. V lost 7 bases to trimming and J lost 2 bases; unmatched junction nucleotides: 8. For the CDR3, the DNA is TGTGCCATCAAAACCCTAGCGGCCCCCTACGAGCAGTACTTC. It encodes CAIKTLAAPYEQYF.

The CDR3 loop reads CASNRANTGELFF. DNA for the CDR3: TGTGCCAGCAATCGGGCGAACACCGGGGAGCTGTTTTTT. The V call is TRBV2, the J call TRBJ2-2; no firm D call. Between the trimmed V and J ends, which lost 7 bases and 0 bases, there was a span of 6 bases. From germline, CDR1 is SNHLY and CDR2 FYNNEI. This CDR3 is built from 13 residues.

The V and J genes are TRBV25-1 and TRBJ1-2; no definite D call. The CDR3 is 13 amino acids. With 4 bases removed from V and 6 bases from J, the gap between germline ends came to 12 bases. The germline gives CDR1 MGHDK, CDR2 SYGVNS. The chain's CDR3 is CASSAPRANGYTF. CDR3 coding DNA: TGTGCCAGCAGTGCCCCCCGGGCCAATGGCTACACCTTC.

J is TRBJ1-6 and V is TRBV28; D unclear. Germline CDR1 MDHEN, CDR2 SYDVKM. Trimming shortened V by 7 bases and J by 0 bases, and 7 bases separated the two germline ends. The CDR3 loop spans 14 amino acids. CDR3 sequence (DNA): TGTGCCAGCAATCAGAACTCCTATAATTCACCCCTCCACTTT. Residues: CASNQNSYNSPLHF.

The gene calls are TRBV5-1 and TRBJ2-1; D not resolved. Per the germline V gene, CDR1 is SGHRS and CDR2 is YFSETQ. The CDR3 is made up of 13 amino acids. Deletions cut 0 bases from V and 3 bases from J, with 4 bases between. The CDR3 is CASSLGGYNEQFF. In nucleotides, the CDR3 is TGCGCCAGCAGCTTGGGGGGCTACAATGAGCAGTTCTTC.

The gene calls are TRBV7-2 and TRBJ1-4, with 8 bases fitting TRBD1. CDR3 length: 15 residues. V was pared by 2 bases and J by 8 bases, with 7 bases of the junction left unmatched. Germline V CDR1 and CDR2: SGHTA, FQGNSA. The CDR3, as DNA: TGTGCCAGCAGCTTAAGGGAACAGGGGGAAGAAAAACTGTTTTTT. Amino acid sequence: CASSLREQGEEKLFF.

In its sample, this clone was seen once. The chain employs TRBV5-1 and TRBJ2-1; 13 bases are a match to TRBD2. With 4 bases clipped from V and 7 bases from J, the junction kept 5 bases outside the gene matches. The CDR3 runs to 15 residues. The germline V gene encodes CDR1 SGHRS and CDR2 YFSETQ. The CDR3, as DNA: TGCGCCAGCAGCATAGGACTAGCGGGAGTTAATGAGCAGTTCTTC. Translating gives CASSIGLAGVNEQFF.

V is TRBV2 and J is TRBJ1-1; D call uncertain. Between the trimmed V and J ends, which lost 5 bases and 3 bases, there was a span of 13 bases. This CDR3 has 14 residues. CDR1 SNHLY and CDR2 FYNNEI come from the germline V gene. The CDR3 here is CASSKGSVDTEAFF. CDR3 sequence (DNA): TGTGCCAGCAGTAAGGGTTCGGTGGACACTGAAGCTTTCTTT.

Here the CDR3 reads CASSNGAGWGNEQFF. CDR3 DNA: TGCGCCAGCAGCAATGGGGCAGGGTGGGGCAATGAGCAGTTCTTC. The chain recombines TRBV5-1 with TRBJ2-1; TRBD1 might be the D (5 bases). CDR3 length equals 15 residues. V lost 4 bases and J 6 bases, leaving 17 bases between the germline ends. CDR1 and CDR2 from the germline V gene are SGHRS and YFSETQ.

V and J are TRBV6-5 and TRBJ2-1; D is perhaps TRBD1 (6 bases). The CDR3 covers 15 residues. Looked up from germline, CDR1 is MNHEY and CDR2 is SVGAGI. Trimming removed 5 bases from V and 7 bases from J, with 18 bases in between. The CDR3 nucleotides are TGTGCCAGCAGTCAAGACAGGACATCCGGGAATGAGCAGTTCTTC. Protein: CASSQDRTSGNEQFF.

The chain employs TRBV7-9 and TRBJ2-7; no definite D call. Trimming removed 2 bases at V and 7 bases at J, with 18 bases between. Germline V gene lookup returns CDR1 SEHNR and CDR2 FQNEAQ (reference sequence). The CDR3 runs 15 residues. The CDR3 bases are TGTGCCAGCAGCTTACTCCAGGATGCTCCTAGTGAGCAGTACTTC. Translation: CASSLLQDAPSEQYF.

The chain recombines TRBV15 with TRBJ2-7; D unresolved. The germline V gene has CDR1 LNHNV and CDR2 YYDKDF (reference sequence). This CDR3 spans 15 amino acids. The V end was cut by 0 bases, the J end by 2 bases, with 11 bases between. The CDR3 coding sequence is TGTGCCACCAGCAGAGACGCTGCAGGAGCCTACGAGCAGTACTTC. Its protein is CATSRDAAGAYEQYF.

The chain links TRBV11-2 to TRBJ2-3; unclear D gene. Germline V CDR1 and CDR2: SGHAT, FQNNGV. The V and J ends lost 5 bases and 2 bases respectively, with 2 bases between them. CDR3 length: 11 residues. The DNA of the CDR3 is TGTGCCAGCAGCCACACAGATACGCAGTATTTT. Amino acid sequence: CASSHTDTQYF.

V is TRBV6-1 and J is TRBJ1-3; perhaps TRBD1 as D (6 bases). This CDR3 is 14 amino acids long. Germline-derived CDR1 and CDR2 are MNHNS and SASEGT. V was clipped by 7 bases and J by 3 bases, with 13 bases between them. CDR3 amino acids: CASTTGAVGNTIYF. CDR3 in DNA: TGTGCCAGCACAACGGGGGCGGTTGGAAACACCATATATTTT.

V usage is TRBV28 and J usage is TRBJ1-1; no firm D call. The CDR3 covers 13 residues. Between the trimmed V and J ends, which lost 6 bases and 2 bases, there was a span of 10 bases. Per the germline V gene, CDR1 is MDHEN and CDR2 is SYDVKM. The CDR3 region is CASSRRDNTEAFF. CDR3 DNA sequence: TGTGCCAGCAGCCGCCGGGATAACACTGAAGCTTTCTTT.

The gene calls are TRBV2 and TRBJ2-7; D ambiguous. V shed 6 bases and J shed 3 bases, with 6 bases lying between them. The V gene's germline CDR1 is SNHLY and CDR2 FYNNEI. The CDR3 is made up of 11 amino acids. The CDR3 reads CASSRFYEQYF. The CDR3 DNA sequence: TGTGCCAGCAGCCGATTCTACGAGCAGTACTTC.

The chain employs TRBV7-2 and TRBJ1-4; 7 nucleotides match TRBD1. The CDR3 sequence is 16 residues long. Germline CDR1 is SGHTA and CDR2 is FQGNSA. The ends lost 0 bases at V and 6 bases at J; junction bases unmatched: 7. CDR3 in DNA: TGTGCCAGCAGCTTAGCCCGACAGGGTCGGGATGAAAAACTGTTTTTT. It specifies CASSLARQGRDEKLFF.

The CDR3 loop is CASSLQTGGGYGYTF. The CDR3 bases are TGTGCCAGCAGCCTCCAGACAGGGGGCGGTTATGGCTACACCTTC. V usage is TRBV16 and J usage is TRBJ1-2; 10 nucleotides line up with TRBD1. CDR3 length: 15 amino acids. In germline, CDR1 is KGHSY, CDR2 FQNENV. Trimming cost V 4 bases and J 5 bases; bases outside gene matches: 7.

The V gene is TRBV6-4, the J gene TRBJ2-2, with 12 positions matching TRBD2. Germline V lookup: CDR1 MRHNA, CDR2 SNTAGT. The length of the CDR3 is 16 residues. Germline trimming cut 2 bases from V and 6 bases from J; bases unmatched to any gene: 4. CDR3 in amino acids: CASSDSTSGRPGELFF. As DNA, the CDR3 is TGTGCCAGCAGTGACAGTACTAGCGGGAGGCCCGGGGAGCTGTTTTTT.

This clone appeared a single time. This rearrangement joins TRBV7-9 to TRBJ2-1; 8 positions agree with TRBD2. The ends lost 7 bases at V and 9 bases at J; junction bases unmatched: 11. Germline V lookup: CDR1 SEHNR, CDR2 FQNEAQ (reference sequence). The CDR3 loop spans 14 amino acids. The CDR3 is CASNPFGGAGEQFF. For the CDR3, the DNA is TGTGCCAGCAACCCATTCGGGGGGGCGGGTGAGCAGTTCTTC.

V is TRBV18 and J is TRBJ1-2, with TRBD1 matching 11 bases. This CDR3 is built from 16 residues. Trimming at V came to 4 bases and at J to 6 bases, leaving 10 bases not matched to a gene. Germline assignment: CDR1 KGHSH and CDR2 LQKENI. CDR3 in DNA: TGTGCCAGCTCACTGGACAGGGGGCGCGAAAATAATGGCTACACCTTC. Its translation is CASSLDRGRENNGYTF.

This clone was recorded a few times. The chain links TRBV6-5 to TRBJ1-6, with 7 bases lining up with TRBD1. Germline assignment: CDR1 MNHEY and CDR2 SVGAGI. This CDR3 region has 14 residues. V lost 2 bases and J lost 9; bases outside the gene matches: 4. CDR3 sequence (DNA): TGTGCCAGCAGTTACGAGGGGGCGGGTTCACCCCTCCACTTT. Translating gives CASSYEGAGSPLHF.

The gene calls are TRBV2 and TRBJ1-5; 9 nucleotides agree with TRBD1. The CDR3 is 13 amino acids. The ends lost 9 bases at V and 7 bases at J; junction bases unmatched: 7. Germline V CDR1 and CDR2: SNHLY, FYNNEI. CDR3 coding DNA: TGTGCCAGTGGACAGGGGAGAATACAGCCCCAGCATTTT. Translation gives CASGQGRIQPQHF.

This clone has a single count. This chain connects TRBV2 to TRBJ1-2, with TRBD1 matching 7 bases. The CDR3 sequence is 13 residues long. Germline V gene lookup returns CDR1 SNHLY and CDR2 FYNNEI. Trimming at V came to 6 bases and at J to 3 bases, leaving 4 bases not matched to a gene. The CDR3 here is CASSVQGYYGYTF. For the CDR3, the DNA is TGTGCCAGCAGCGTACAGGGGTACTATGGCTACACCTTC.